Listed here is a single T cell receptor beta chain. Its antigen is not known. The data derive from a study of long-term antiretroviral therapy in people with HIV. Findings and caveats of the study: ART adherence was not documented, and neither viral resistance nor therapy changes had any data.

V was trimmed by 2 bases and J by 6 bases, leaving 10 bases between them. The CDR3 has 13 amino acids. Germline CDR1 is MDHEN and CDR2 is SYDVKM. At the survey level, the v3.0 immunoSEQ assay was run. Profiling relied on immunoSEQ multiplex PCR, and the TCRdb table lists in-frame clones only, not all of them. The table has around 22,000 clones, 85% to 95% seen once. This clonotype was obtained from a woman between 50 and 59 years old with HIV. This chain links TRBV28 with TRBJ1-2, with no clear D. Sequenced here: unsorted PBMCs, sampled more than 4.7 years after starting antiretroviral therapy. The CDR3 coding sequence is TGTGCCAGCAGTTTAGACGCCGGGGATGGCTACACCTTC. Translating it yields CASSLDAGDGYTF.